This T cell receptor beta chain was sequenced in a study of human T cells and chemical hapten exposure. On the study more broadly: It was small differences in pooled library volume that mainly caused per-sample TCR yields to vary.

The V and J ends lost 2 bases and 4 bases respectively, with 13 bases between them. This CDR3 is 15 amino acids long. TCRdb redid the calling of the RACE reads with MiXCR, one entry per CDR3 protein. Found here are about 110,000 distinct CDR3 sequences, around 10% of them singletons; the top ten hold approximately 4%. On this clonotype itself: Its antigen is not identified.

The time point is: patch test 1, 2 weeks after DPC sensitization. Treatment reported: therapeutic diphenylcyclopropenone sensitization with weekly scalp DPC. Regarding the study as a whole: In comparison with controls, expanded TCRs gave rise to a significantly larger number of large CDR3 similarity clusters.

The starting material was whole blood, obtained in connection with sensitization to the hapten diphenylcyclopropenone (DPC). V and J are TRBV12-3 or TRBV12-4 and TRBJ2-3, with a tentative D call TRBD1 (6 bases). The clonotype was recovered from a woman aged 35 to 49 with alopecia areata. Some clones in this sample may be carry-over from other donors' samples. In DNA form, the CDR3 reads TGTGCCAGCAGTTTAAACAGGGTCAGCCCAGATACGCAGTATTTT. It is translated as CASSLNRVSPDTQYF.